These T cell receptor beta chains were read from a single sample in a study of T cells in localized non-small cell lung cancer. Profiling relied on immunoSEQ multiplex PCR, and the TCRdb table lists in-frame clones only, not all of them. The table has about 26,000 clones, 81% seen once. Source: peripheral blood, taken before any cancer treatment. These receptors all stem from a man aged 35 to 69 with stage III squamous cell lung carcinoma. Both conserved end residues are trimmed from each CDR3. The order of the fields is V gene, J gene, CDR3 protein.

V gene: TRBV25-1
J gene: TRBJ2-5
CDR3 protein: ASSDLRAAETQY

V gene: TRBV9
J gene: TRBJ2-1
CDR3 protein: ASRGGFNEQF

V gene: TRBV5-4
J gene: TRBJ1-1
CDR3 protein: ASSLFSSTEAF

V gene: TRBV10-3
J gene: TRBJ2-1
CDR3 protein: AIKTGVHTEQF

V gene: TRBV11-2
J gene: TRBJ2-7
CDR3 protein: ASSLLSPAGSALYEQY

V gene: TRBV7-9
J gene: TRBJ2-7
CDR3 protein: ASSLGLTQNYEQY

V gene: TRBV11-2
J gene: TRBJ2-3
CDR3 protein: ASSRDRGLADTQY

V gene: TRBV15
J gene: TRBJ2-5
CDR3 protein: ATSRDGPQETQY

V gene: TRBV5-4
J gene: TRBJ2-5
CDR3 protein: ASFAEGQETQY

V gene: TRBV29-1
J gene: TRBJ2-3
CDR3 protein: SVEGDNFSGSDTQY

V gene: TRBV7-3
J gene: TRBJ2-3
CDR3 protein: ASSSPGATQY

V gene: TRBV15
J gene: TRBJ2-1
CDR3 protein: ATSRARDNEQF

V gene: TRBV7-2
J gene: TRBJ2-4
CDR3 protein: ASSLERGLEY

V gene: TRBV10-2
J gene: TRBJ1-1
CDR3 protein: ASSGPVTGVEAF

V gene: TRBV2
J gene: TRBJ2-5
CDR3 protein: ASTTGAAGTQY

V gene: TRBV27
J gene: TRBJ1-4
CDR3 protein: ASSLGGLPEKLF

V gene: TRBV28
J gene: TRBJ1-6
CDR3 protein: ASRNQGSGNSPLH

V gene: TRBV19
J gene: TRBJ1-5
CDR3 protein: ASSIVDYSNQPQH